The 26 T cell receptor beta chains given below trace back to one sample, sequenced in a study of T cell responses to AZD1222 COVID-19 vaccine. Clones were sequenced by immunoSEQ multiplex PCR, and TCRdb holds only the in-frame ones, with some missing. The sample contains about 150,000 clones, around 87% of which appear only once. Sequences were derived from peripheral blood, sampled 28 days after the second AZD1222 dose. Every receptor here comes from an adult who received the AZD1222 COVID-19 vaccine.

CDR3 nucleotide sequence: TGTGCCTGGAGTGTCGTTTCGGGTCGTCTGGGAGAGCAGTACTTC. Translation gives CAWSVVSGRLGEQYF. The chain employs TRBV30 and TRBJ2-7; D is unclear. The V end was cut by 0 bases, the J end by 7 bases, with 19 bases between. Germline values: CDR1 GTSNPN, CDR2 SVGIG (reference sequence). The CDR3 covers 15 residues.

DNA of the CDR3: TGTGCCAGCAGCGAATCCCGGGGCACCATATATTTT. This translates into CASSESRGTIYF. The chain links TRBV12-3 or TRBV12-4 to TRBJ1-3; the D is unclear. V gave up 6 bases and J gave up 9 bases, with 12 bases separating them. This CDR3 has 12 residues.

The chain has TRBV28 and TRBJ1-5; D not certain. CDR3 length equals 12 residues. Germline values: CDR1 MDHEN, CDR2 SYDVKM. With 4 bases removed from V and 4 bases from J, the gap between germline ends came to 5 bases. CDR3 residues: CASSSPNQPQHF. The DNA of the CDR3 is TGTGCCAGCAGTTCTCCAAATCAGCCCCAGCATTTT.

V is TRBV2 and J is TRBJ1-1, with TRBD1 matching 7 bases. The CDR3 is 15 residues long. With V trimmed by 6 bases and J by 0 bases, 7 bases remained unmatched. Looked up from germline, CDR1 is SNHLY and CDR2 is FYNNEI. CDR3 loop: CASRARQGLNTEAFF. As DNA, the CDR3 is TGTGCCAGCAGAGCAAGACAGGGCTTGAACACTGAAGCTTTCTTT.

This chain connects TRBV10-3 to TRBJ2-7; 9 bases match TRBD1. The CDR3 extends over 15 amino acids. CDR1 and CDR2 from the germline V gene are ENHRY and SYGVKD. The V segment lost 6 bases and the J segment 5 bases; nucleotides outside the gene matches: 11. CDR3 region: CAIRPDGTGKHEQYF. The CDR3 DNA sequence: TGTGCCATCAGGCCAGACGGGACAGGGAAACACGAGCAGTACTTC.

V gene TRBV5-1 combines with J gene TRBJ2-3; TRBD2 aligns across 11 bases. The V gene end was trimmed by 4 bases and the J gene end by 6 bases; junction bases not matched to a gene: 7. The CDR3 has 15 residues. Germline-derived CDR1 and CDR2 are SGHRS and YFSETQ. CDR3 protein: CASSPLAGVPDTQYF. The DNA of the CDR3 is TGCGCCAGCAGCCCACTAGCGGGAGTTCCCGATACGCAGTATTTT.

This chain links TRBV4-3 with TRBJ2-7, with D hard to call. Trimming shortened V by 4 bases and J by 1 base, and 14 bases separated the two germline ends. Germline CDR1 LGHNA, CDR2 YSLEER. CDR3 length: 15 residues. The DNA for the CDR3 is TGCGCCAGCAGCCTAGGTGGCCCAGCGTCCTACGAGCAGTACTTC. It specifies CASSLGGPASYEQYF.

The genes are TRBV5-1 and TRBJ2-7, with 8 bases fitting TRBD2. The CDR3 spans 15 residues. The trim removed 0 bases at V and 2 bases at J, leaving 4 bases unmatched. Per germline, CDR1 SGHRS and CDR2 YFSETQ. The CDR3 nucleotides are TGCGCCAGCAGCTTGGGGGCGGGAGGAACCTACGAGCAGTACTTC. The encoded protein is CASSLGAGGTYEQYF.

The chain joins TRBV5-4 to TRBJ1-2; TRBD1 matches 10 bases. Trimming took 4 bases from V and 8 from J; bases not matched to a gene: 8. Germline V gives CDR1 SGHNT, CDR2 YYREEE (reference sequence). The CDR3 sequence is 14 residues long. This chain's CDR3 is CASSTGQGDLGYTF. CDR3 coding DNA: TGTGCCAGCAGCACAGGACAGGGGGATCTGGGCTACACCTTC.

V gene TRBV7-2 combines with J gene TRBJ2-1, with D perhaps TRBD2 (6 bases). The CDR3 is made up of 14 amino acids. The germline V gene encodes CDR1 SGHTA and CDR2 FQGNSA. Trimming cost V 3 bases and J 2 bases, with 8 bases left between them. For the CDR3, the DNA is TGTGCCAGCAGCTTTGCGGGAACCTACAATGAGCAGTTCTTC. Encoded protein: CASSFAGTYNEQFF.

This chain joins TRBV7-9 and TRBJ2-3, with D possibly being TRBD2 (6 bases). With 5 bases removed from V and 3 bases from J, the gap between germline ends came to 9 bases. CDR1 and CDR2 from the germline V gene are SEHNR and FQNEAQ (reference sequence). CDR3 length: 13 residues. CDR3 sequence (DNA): TGTGCCAGCAGCCCTGGGGGGACAGATACGCAGTATTTT. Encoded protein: CASSPGGTDTQYF.

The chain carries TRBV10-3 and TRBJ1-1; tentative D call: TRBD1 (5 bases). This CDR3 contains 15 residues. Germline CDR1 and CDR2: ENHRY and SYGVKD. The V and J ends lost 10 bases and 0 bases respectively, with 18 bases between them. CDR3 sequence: CATQDYGGVNTEAFF. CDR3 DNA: TGTGCCACTCAGGACTACGGGGGGGTGAACACTGAAGCTTTCTTT.

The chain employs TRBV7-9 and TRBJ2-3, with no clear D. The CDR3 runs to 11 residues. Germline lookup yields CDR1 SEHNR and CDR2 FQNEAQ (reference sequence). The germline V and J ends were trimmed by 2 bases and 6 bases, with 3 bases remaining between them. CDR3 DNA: TGTGCCAGCAGCTTAACGGATACGCAGTATTTT. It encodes CASSLTDTQYF.

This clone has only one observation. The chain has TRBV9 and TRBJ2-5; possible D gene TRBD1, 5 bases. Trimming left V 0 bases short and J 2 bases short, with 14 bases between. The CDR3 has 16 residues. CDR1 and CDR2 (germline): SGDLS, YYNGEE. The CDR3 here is CASSVGTPKGQETQYF. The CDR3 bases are TGTGCCAGCAGCGTAGGGACACCGAAGGGTCAAGAGACCCAGTACTTC.

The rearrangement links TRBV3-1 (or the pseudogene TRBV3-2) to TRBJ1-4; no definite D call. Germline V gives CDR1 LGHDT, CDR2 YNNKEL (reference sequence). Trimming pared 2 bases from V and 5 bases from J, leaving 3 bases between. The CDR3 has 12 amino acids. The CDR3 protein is CASSQSNEKLFF. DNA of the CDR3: TGTGCCAGCAGCCAATCGAATGAAAAACTGTTTTTT.

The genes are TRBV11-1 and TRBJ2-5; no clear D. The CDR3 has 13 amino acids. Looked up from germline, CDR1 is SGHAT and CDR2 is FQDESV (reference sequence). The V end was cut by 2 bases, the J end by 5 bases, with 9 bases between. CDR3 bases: TGTGCCAGCAGCTTATGGGGAACGGAGACCCAGTACTTC. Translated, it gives CASSLWGTETQYF.

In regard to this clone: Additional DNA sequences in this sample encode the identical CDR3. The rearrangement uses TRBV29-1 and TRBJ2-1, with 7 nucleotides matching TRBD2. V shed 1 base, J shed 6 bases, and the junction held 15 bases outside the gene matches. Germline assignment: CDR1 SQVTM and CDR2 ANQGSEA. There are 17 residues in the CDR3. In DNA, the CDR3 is TGCAGCGTTGAAGGGGAGGCTAGCGGATGGCGCCCCAATGAGCAGTTCTTC. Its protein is CSVEGEASGWRPNEQFF.

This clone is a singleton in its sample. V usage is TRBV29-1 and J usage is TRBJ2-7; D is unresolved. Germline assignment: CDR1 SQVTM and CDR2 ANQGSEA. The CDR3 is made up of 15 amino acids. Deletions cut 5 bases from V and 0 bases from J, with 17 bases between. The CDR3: CSVTRDGVSSYEQYF. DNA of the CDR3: TGCAGCGTTACCCGCGACGGCGTCAGCTCCTACGAGCAGTACTTC.

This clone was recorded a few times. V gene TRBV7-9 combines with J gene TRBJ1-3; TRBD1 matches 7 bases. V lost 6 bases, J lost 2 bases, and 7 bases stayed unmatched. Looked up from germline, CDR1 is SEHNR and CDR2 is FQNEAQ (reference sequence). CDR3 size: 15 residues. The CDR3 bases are TGTGCCAGCAGGAGGGGGCTTGAGGCTGGAAACACCATATATTTT. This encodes CASRRGLEAGNTIYF.

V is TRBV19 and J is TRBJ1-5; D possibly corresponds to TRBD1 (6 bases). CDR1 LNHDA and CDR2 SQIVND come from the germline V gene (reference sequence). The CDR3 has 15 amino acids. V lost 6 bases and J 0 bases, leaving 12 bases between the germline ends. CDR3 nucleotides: TGTGCCAGTAGATTAGACAGGACTAGCAATCAGCCCCAGCATTTT. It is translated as CASRLDRTSNQPQHF.

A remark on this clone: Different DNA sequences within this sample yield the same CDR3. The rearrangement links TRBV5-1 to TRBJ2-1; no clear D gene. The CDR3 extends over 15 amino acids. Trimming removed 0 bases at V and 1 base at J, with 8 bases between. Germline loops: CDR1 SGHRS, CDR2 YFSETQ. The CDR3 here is CASSLEGGSYNEQFF. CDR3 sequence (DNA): TGCGCCAGCAGCTTGGAAGGCGGTTCCTACAATGAGCAGTTCTTC.

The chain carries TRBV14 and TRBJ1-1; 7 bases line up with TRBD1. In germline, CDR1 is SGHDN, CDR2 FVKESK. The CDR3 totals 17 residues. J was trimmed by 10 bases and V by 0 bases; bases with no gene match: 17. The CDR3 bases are TGTGCCAGCAGCCAAGATTTCTCCAGGGGGGGATATCGGGGAGCTTTCTTT. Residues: CASSQDFSRGGYRGAFF.

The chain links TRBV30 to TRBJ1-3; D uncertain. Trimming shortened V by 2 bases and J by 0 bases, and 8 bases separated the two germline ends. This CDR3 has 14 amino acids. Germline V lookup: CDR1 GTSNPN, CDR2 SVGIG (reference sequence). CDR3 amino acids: CAWSTIPSGNTIYF. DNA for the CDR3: TGTGCCTGGAGTACCATCCCCTCTGGAAACACCATATATTTT.

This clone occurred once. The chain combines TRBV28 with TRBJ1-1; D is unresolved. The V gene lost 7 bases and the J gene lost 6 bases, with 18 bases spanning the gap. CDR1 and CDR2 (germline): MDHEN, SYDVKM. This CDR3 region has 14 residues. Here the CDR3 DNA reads TGTGCCAGCACTCCTCCCGGCCCGAGATCTGAAGCTTTCTTT. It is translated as CASTPPGPRSEAFF.

The CDR3 loop is CASSSGQANTEAFF. The CDR3 bases are TGTGCCAGCAGCTCTGGACAGGCGAACACTGAAGCTTTCTTT. V is TRBV7-9 and J is TRBJ1-1; 7 nucleotides align to TRBD1. The CDR3 has 14 residues. CDR1 and CDR2 from the germline V gene are SEHNR and FQNEAQ (reference sequence). V lost 4 bases and J lost 1; bases outside the gene matches: 3.

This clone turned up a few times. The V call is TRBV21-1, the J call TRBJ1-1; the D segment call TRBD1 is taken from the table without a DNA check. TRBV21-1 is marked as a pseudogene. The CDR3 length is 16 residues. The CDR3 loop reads CASTPGQGARGTEAFF. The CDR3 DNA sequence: TGTGCCAGCACCCCGGGACAGGGGGCGCGAGGCACTGAAGCTTTCTTT.